The sequence of this TCR beta chain was determined in a study of neurological immune-mediated disorders. In TCRdb, the 5' RACE reads were re-called with MiXCR into one record per CDR3 protein. The sample has fewer than 110,000 distinct CDR3 sequences; 10% to 14% are singletons. In this sample, this clonotype turned up many times. The antigen remains unidentified. Study-level points and caveats: HTLV-1-associated myelopathy had the most TCR clonal expansion, and multiple sclerosis had the least, less than healthy controls.

V gave up 3 bases and J gave up 0 bases, with 9 bases separating them. Looked up from germline, CDR1 is DFQATT and CDR2 is SNEGSKA (reference sequence). The CDR3 covers 14 residues. Noted time point: longitudinal time-point 3. The source material was PBMCs. The sequence came from a female donor with HTLV-1-associated myelopathy (HAM/TSP). The chain carries TRBV20-1 and TRBJ2-4; the D is unclear. CDR3 sequence: CSASQTVAKNIQYF. For the CDR3, the DNA is TGCAGTGCTAGCCAGACGGTAGCCAAAAACATTCAGTACTTC.